The clone carrying this TCR beta chain was found many times. The V end lost 6 bases, the J end lost 7 bases, and 13 bases lay between the germline ends. CDR3 size: 13 residues. Germline V gene data show CDR1 as DFQATT and CDR2 as SNEGSKA (reference sequence). The sequenced template was RNA, covering the TCR beta CDR3 region. Second-round multiplex PCR came after first-round RT-PCR with HTBI primers. In TCRdb, the multiplex PCR reads were re-called with MiXCR into one record per CDR3 protein. In the table there are about 400,000 distinct CDR3 sequences, 20% to 25% of which are singletons. Hyperthyroidism patients, aged 18 to 65, were newly diagnosed, under 2 months' duration. Additional autoimmune diseases, uncontrolled infections, pregnancy or lactation disqualified patients. The sample is drawn from a study of Graves' ophthalmopathy and Graves' hyperthyroidism.

Sequencing was carried out using peripheral blood. V and J are TRBV20-1 and TRBJ1-6; the D gene is possibly TRBD1 (6 bases). The clonotype was recovered from a woman aged 18-29 years with stable Graves' hyperthyroidism. The CDR3 spells CSAPKGGNSPLHF. The DNA of the CDR3 is TGCAGTGCCCCGAAGGGGGGAAATTCACCCCTCCACTTT.